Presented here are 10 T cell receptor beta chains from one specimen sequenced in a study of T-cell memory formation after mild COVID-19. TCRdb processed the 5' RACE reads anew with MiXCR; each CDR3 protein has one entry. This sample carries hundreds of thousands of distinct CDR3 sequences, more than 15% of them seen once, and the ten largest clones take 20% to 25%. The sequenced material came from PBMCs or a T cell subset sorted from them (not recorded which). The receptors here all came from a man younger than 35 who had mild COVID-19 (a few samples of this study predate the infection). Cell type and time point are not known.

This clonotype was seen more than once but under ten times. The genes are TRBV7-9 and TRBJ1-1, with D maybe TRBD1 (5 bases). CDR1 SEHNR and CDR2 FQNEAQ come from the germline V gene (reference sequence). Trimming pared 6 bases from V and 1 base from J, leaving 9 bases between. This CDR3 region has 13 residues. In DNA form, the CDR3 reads TGTGCCAGCAGAAGAGGGGCGAACACTGAAGCTTTCTTT. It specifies CASRRGANTEAFF.

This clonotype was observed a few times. CDR3 in DNA: TGTGCCAGCTCACCATCCAGGGAGGCGAGCACTGAAGCTTTCTTT. It codes for CASSPSREASTEAFF. The rearrangement joins TRBV18 to TRBJ1-1, with D possibly TRBD1 on 5 matching bases. The CDR3 runs to 15 residues. Germline CDR1 KGHSH, CDR2 LQKENI. V was shortened by 2 bases and J by 4 bases, with 14 bases between the two germline ends.

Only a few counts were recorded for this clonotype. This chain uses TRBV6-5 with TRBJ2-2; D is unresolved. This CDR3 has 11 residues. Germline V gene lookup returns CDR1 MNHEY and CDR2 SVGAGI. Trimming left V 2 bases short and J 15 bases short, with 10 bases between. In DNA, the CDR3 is TGTGCCAGCAGTTACGGGCAACAGTTGTTTTTT. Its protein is CASSYGQQLFF.

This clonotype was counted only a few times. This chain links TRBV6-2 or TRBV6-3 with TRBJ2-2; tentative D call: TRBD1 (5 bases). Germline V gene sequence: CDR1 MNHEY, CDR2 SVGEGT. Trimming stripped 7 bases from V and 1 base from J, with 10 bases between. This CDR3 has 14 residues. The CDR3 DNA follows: TGTGCCAGCACCCAGGGATTGAACACCGGGGAGCTGTTTTTT. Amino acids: CASTQGLNTGELFF.

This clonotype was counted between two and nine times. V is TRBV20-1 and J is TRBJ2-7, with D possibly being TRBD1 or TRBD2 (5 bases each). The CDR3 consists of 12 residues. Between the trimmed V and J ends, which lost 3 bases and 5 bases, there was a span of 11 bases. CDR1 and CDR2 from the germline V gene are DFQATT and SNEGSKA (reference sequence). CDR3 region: CSARWGSDEQYF. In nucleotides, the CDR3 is TGCAGTGCTAGGTGGGGGAGTGACGAGCAGTACTTC.

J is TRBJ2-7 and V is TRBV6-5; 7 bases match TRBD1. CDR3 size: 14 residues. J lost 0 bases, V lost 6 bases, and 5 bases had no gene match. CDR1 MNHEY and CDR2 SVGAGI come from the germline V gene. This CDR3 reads CASRPRDSSYEQYV. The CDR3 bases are TGTGCCAGCAGGCCCCGGGACAGCTCCTACGAGCAGTACGTC.

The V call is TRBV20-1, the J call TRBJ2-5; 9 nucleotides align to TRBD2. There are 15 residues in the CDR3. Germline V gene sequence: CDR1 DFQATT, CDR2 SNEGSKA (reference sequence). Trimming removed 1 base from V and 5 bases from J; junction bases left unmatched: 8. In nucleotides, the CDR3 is TGCAGTGCTAGAGTCCCAGCGGGGGGTCGGGAGACCCAGTACTTC. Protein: CSARVPAGGRETQYF.

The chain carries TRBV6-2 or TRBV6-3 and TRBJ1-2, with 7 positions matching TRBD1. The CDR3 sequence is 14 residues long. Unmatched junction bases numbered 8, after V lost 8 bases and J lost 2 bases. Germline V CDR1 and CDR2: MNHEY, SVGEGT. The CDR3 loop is CASHYGTVNYGYTF. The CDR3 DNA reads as TGTGCCAGCCATTACGGGACAGTGAACTATGGCTACACCTTC.

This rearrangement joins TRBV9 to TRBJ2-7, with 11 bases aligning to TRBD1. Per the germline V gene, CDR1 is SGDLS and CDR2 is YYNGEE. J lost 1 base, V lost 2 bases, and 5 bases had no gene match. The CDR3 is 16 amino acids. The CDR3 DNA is TGTGCCAGCAGCGTCGGACAGGGGGCAAGGTCCTACGAGCAGTACGTC. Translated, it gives CASSVGQGARSYEQYV.

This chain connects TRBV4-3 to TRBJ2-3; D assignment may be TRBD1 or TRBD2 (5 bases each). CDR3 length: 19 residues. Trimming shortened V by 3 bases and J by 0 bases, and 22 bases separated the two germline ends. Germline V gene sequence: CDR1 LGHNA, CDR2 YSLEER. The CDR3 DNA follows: TGCGCCAGCAGCCACGACTACCAGGGCAGCCAATCTAGCACAGATACGCAGTATTTT. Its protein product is CASSHDYQGSQSSTDTQYF.